The 32 T cell receptor beta chains in this list originate from one sample, sequenced in a study of T cell responses to AZD1222 COVID-19 vaccine. Using immunoSEQ multiplex PCR, the repertoire was profiled, and TCRdb retains in-frame clones only, with some absent. The table has 100,000 to 150,000 clones, more than 85% seen once. The specimen was peripheral blood, collected on day 0 of AZD1222 vaccination. These receptors all come from an adult in good health.

The chain employs TRBV25-1 and TRBJ1-2; possible D gene TRBD1, 5 bases. Germline V gives CDR1 MGHDK, CDR2 SYGVNS. The V gene lost 6 bases and the J gene lost 1 base, with 9 bases spanning the gap. The CDR3 has 13 amino acids. CDR3 DNA sequence: TGTGCCAGCAGGGGGGAGGGTAACTATGGCTACACCTTC. Translated: CASRGEGNYGYTF.

The chain recombines TRBV7-3 with TRBJ2-1; 9 nucleotides align to TRBD1. V shed 5 bases and J 9 bases; nucleotides not matched to a gene: 11. CDR1 and CDR2 from the germline V gene are SGHTA and FQGTGA. This CDR3 has 15 amino acids. The CDR3 sequence: CASSNSGTGSVEQFF. The DNA for the CDR3 is TGTGCCAGCAGCAACTCCGGGACAGGGTCGGTTGAGCAGTTCTTC.

The chain couples TRBV28 to TRBJ1-2, with 7 bases identical to TRBD1. This CDR3 spans 13 amino acids. From germline, CDR1 is MDHEN and CDR2 SYDVKM. Germline trimming cut 5 bases from V and 5 bases from J; bases unmatched to any gene: 5. DNA of the CDR3: TGTGCCAGCAGTGCCGGGACAGTTTATGGCTACACCTTC. Its translation: CASSAGTVYGYTF.

This chain connects TRBV4-1 to TRBJ1-3; 8 positions agree with TRBD1. Germline V gives CDR1 MGHRA, CDR2 YSYEKL. Trimming at V came to 1 base and at J to 2 bases, leaving 4 bases not matched to a gene. CDR3 length: 16 residues. CDR3 nucleotide sequence: TGCGCCAGCAGCCAAGCCGACAGGGGAGCTGGAAACACCATATATTTT. It specifies CASSQADRGAGNTIYF.

J is TRBJ2-7 and V is TRBV4-1; D ambiguous. V shed 0 bases and J shed 3 bases, with 9 bases lying between them. The CDR3 totals 14 residues. Per germline, CDR1 MGHRA and CDR2 YSYEKL. The CDR3 reads CASSQDQRDYEQYF. Here the CDR3 DNA reads TGCGCCAGCAGCCAAGATCAAAGGGACTACGAGCAGTACTTC.

Only one count was recorded for this clone. V gene TRBV6-2 or TRBV6-3 combines with J gene TRBJ2-5, with D uncertain. CDR1 MNHEY and CDR2 SVGEGT come from the germline V gene. Trimming left V 8 bases short and J 4 bases short, with 11 bases between. The CDR3 length is 12 residues. Here the CDR3 DNA reads TGTGCCAGCGGTTGGGTAGCAGAGACCCAGTACTTC. Translation: CASGWVAETQYF.

The chain carries TRBV5-4 and TRBJ2-5; D uncertain. V lost 4 bases, J lost 4 bases, and 8 bases lay in between. The CDR3 sequence is 12 residues long. Germline-derived CDR1 and CDR2 are SGHNT and YYREEE (reference sequence). The DNA of the CDR3 is TGTGCCAGCAGCCCTGGTGGAGAGACCCAGTACTTC. It specifies CASSPGGETQYF.

This clone was recorded a few times. The chain is built from TRBV5-1 and TRBJ2-2; D not resolved. V lost 0 bases and J lost 2, with 11 bases in between. The CDR3 is 16 amino acids. Germline V lookup: CDR1 SGHRS, CDR2 YFSETQ. The CDR3 region has the DNA TGCGCCAGCAGCTTGGAAGGCGTAACAAACACCGGGGAGCTGTTTTTT. It is translated as CASSLEGVTNTGELFF.

The gene calls are TRBV2 and TRBJ1-5, with D uncertain. Trimming pared 0 bases from V and 4 bases from J, leaving 1 base between. The germline gives CDR1 SNHLY, CDR2 FYNNEI. This CDR3 spans 12 amino acids. CDR3 DNA: TGTGCCAGCAGTGAAGCGAATCAGCCCCAGCATTTT. Translated: CASSEANQPQHF.

This clone was detected only once. Here the CDR3 reads CASGGVSNEQFF. In nucleotides, the CDR3 is TGTGCCAGCGGGGGGGTAAGCAATGAGCAGTTCTTC. The V gene is TRBV12-3 or TRBV12-4, the J gene TRBJ2-1; 7 positions match TRBD2. The CDR3 runs to 12 residues. Trimming took 8 bases from V and 6 from J; bases not matched to a gene: 4.

CDR3 sequence reads: CASSLMSGSYNEQFF. The CDR3 bases are TGTGCCAGCAGCTTAATGAGCGGCTCCTACAATGAGCAGTTCTTC. The rearrangement uses TRBV7-3 and TRBJ2-1; a weak D match, TRBD2 (5 bases). This CDR3 spans 15 amino acids. Germline V CDR1 and CDR2: SGHTA, FQGTGA. Between the trimmed V and J ends, which lost 1 base and 0 bases, there was a span of 7 bases.

The chain joins TRBV28 to TRBJ2-2; D uncertain. With 3 bases removed from V and 2 bases from J, the gap between germline ends came to 4 bases. This CDR3 spans 13 amino acids. Germline loops: CDR1 MDHEN, CDR2 SYDVKM. As DNA, the CDR3 is TGTGCCAGCAGTTTGATCAACACCGGGGAGCTGTTTTTT. Translated, it gives CASSLINTGELFF. Full variable domain (outside the CDR3, taken from reference TRBV28 and TRBJ2-2): DVKVTQSSRYLVKRTGEKVFLECVQDMDHENMFWYRQDPGLGLRLIYFSYDVKMKEKGDIPEGYSVSREKKERFSLILESASTNQTSMYLCASSLINTGELFFGEGSRLTVL.

The genes are TRBV11-2 and TRBJ1-5; a possible D gene is TRBD1 (5 bases). This CDR3 has 15 residues. V was trimmed by 1 base and J by 4 bases, leaving 11 bases between them. Germline V gene sequence: CDR1 SGHAT, CDR2 FQNNGV. CDR3 sequence reads: CASSLVPGQNQPQHF. The CDR3 nucleotides read TGTGCCAGCAGCTTAGTTCCAGGACAAAATCAGCCCCAGCATTTT.

J is TRBJ1-5 and V is TRBV6-5; 7 bases are shared with TRBD1. Germline values: CDR1 MNHEY, CDR2 SVGAGI. The CDR3 has 14 amino acids. V lost 6 bases to trimming and J lost 7 bases; unmatched junction nucleotides: 9. The CDR3: CASSNRGFGQPQHF. As DNA, the CDR3 is TGTGCCAGCAGCAACAGGGGTTTTGGACAGCCCCAGCATTTT.

The rearrangement joins TRBV27 to TRBJ1-1; D gene ambiguous. Germline V gene lookup returns CDR1 MNHEY and CDR2 SMNVEV (reference sequence). This CDR3 contains 11 residues. V gave up 6 bases and J gave up 6 bases, with 8 bases separating them. The CDR3 sequence is CASRGYAEAFF. The CDR3 DNA reads as TGTGCCAGCAGGGGGTACGCTGAAGCTTTCTTT.

V is TRBV5-1 and J is TRBJ1-5; weak D call: TRBD1 (6 bases). The CDR3 runs to 15 residues. Per the germline V gene, CDR1 is SGHRS and CDR2 is YFSETQ. V shed 0 bases and J shed 0 bases, with 7 bases lying between them. The CDR3 reads CASSLEGDSNQPQHF. CDR3 coding DNA: TGCGCCAGCAGCTTGGAGGGGGATAGCAATCAGCCCCAGCATTTT.

The genes are TRBV19 and TRBJ2-5, with 8 positions matching TRBD1. This CDR3 contains 13 residues. With 5 bases clipped from V and 9 bases from J, the junction kept 8 bases outside the gene matches. The V gene's germline CDR1 is LNHDA and CDR2 SQIVND (reference sequence). CDR3 amino acids: CASSDRGRAAQYF. Written as DNA, the CDR3 is TGTGCCAGTAGTGACAGGGGCCGAGCGGCCCAGTACTTC.

The J gene is TRBJ2-7, the V gene TRBV30; D gene uncertain. The V gene lost 1 base and the J gene lost 0 bases, with 4 bases spanning the gap. CDR1 is GTSNPN and CDR2 is SVGIG in the germline V gene (reference sequence). This CDR3 is built from 12 residues. This CDR3 is CAWSADSYEQYF. CDR3 bases: TGTGCCTGGAGTGCGGACTCCTACGAGCAGTACTTC.

This clone has only one observation. The CDR3 loop reads CASSKRELYGETQYF. The CDR3 nucleotides read TGCGCCAGCAGCAAGCGGGAGCTTTATGGCGAGACCCAGTACTTC. This sequence joins TRBV5-1 and TRBJ2-5; 8 bases agree with TRBD2. There are 15 residues in the CDR3. Germline values: CDR1 SGHRS, CDR2 YFSETQ. Trimming cost V 4 bases and J 5 bases; bases outside gene matches: 10.

V usage is TRBV10-3 and J usage is TRBJ1-2; no definite D call. V lost 6 bases to trimming and J lost 7 bases, with 15 bases between them. CDR1 is ENHRY and CDR2 is SYGVKD in the germline V gene. CDR3 length: 13 amino acids. Here the CDR3 DNA reads TGTGCCATCAGGCAATCTGGAGAAGGTGGCTACACCTTC. Its protein is CAIRQSGEGGYTF.

The rearrangement links TRBV7-9 to TRBJ1-2, with TRBD1 matching 8 bases. With V trimmed by 4 bases and J by 5 bases, 6 bases remained unmatched. The CDR3 is made up of 14 amino acids. Germline loops: CDR1 SEHNR, CDR2 FQNEAQ (reference sequence). CDR3 protein: CASSSGGTGYGYTF. The CDR3 DNA follows: TGTGCCAGCAGCTCCGGTGGGACAGGTTATGGCTACACCTTC.

The V and J genes are TRBV5-1 and TRBJ2-1; tentatively, D is TRBD1 or TRBD2 (5 bases each). Trimming took 4 bases from V and 6 from J, leaving 20 bases between them. The CDR3 is 16 amino acids. Per germline, CDR1 SGHRS and CDR2 YFSETQ. The CDR3 is CASSPAGASRFNEQFF. Written as DNA, the CDR3 is TGCGCCAGCAGCCCGGCCGGGGCTTCTCGGTTCAATGAGCAGTTCTTC. The full variable domain, rest sourced from reference TRBV5-1 and TRBJ2-1, is KAGVTQTPRYLIKTRGQQVTLSCSPISGHRSVSWYQQTPGQGLQFLFEYFSETQRNKGNFPGRFSGRQFSNSRSEMNVSTLELGDSALYLCASSPAGASRFNEQFFGPGTRLTVL.

The V gene is TRBV7-8, the J gene TRBJ2-5; D tentatively fits TRBD1 or TRBD2 (5 bases each). From germline, CDR1 is SGHVS and CDR2 FQNEAQ. The CDR3 sequence is 13 residues long. Trimming took off 8 bases at V and 5 bases at J, with 15 bases between the two ends. The CDR3 sequence: CASSLGAGETQYF. The CDR3, as DNA: TGTGCCAGCTCCCTCGGGGCCGGGGAGACCCAGTACTTC.

The chain is built from TRBV10-3 and TRBJ1-5; D is perhaps TRBD1 (6 bases). The CDR3 is 15 residues long. The germline V and J ends were trimmed by 6 bases and 0 bases, with 12 bases remaining between them. Germline values: CDR1 ENHRY, CDR2 SYGVKD. The CDR3 protein is CAISSGAPSNQPQHF. CDR3 in DNA: TGTGCCATCAGCTCGGGGGCGCCTAGCAATCAGCCCCAGCATTTT.

This rearrangement joins TRBV18 to TRBJ2-2, with TRBD2 identical over 11 bases. The germline V gene has CDR1 KGHSH and CDR2 LQKENI. With 1 base clipped from V and 0 bases from J, the junction kept 7 bases outside the gene matches. The CDR3 consists of 19 residues. CDR3 protein: CASSPRQTSGVANTGELFF. DNA for the CDR3: TGTGCCAGCTCACCACGCCAGACTAGCGGGGTCGCGAACACCGGGGAGCTGTTTTTT.

The rearrangement uses TRBV29-1 and TRBJ1-3, with D unclear. Per the germline V gene, CDR1 is SQVTM and CDR2 is ANQGSEA. The CDR3 runs 11 residues. Trimming took off 0 bases at V and 8 bases at J, with 5 bases between the two ends. The DNA of the CDR3 is TGCAGCGTTGAAGATCCGGACACCATATATTTT. This translates into CSVEDPDTIYF.

The rearrangement links TRBV6-5 to TRBJ1-1; possible D gene TRBD1, 5 bases. This CDR3 is 14 amino acids long. The V gene lost 0 bases and the J gene lost 5 bases, with 10 bases spanning the gap. The V gene's germline CDR1 is MNHEY and CDR2 SVGAGI. Here the CDR3 DNA reads TGTGCCAGCAGTTACTCCCAGGGAGGGACTGAAGCTTTCTTT. Residues: CASSYSQGGTEAFF.

V usage is TRBV6-2 or TRBV6-3 and J usage is TRBJ2-1; D may be TRBD2 (5 bases). From germline, CDR1 is MNHEY and CDR2 SVGEGT. There are 13 residues in the CDR3. V was shortened by 3 bases and J by 4 bases, with 7 bases between the two germline ends. The CDR3 bases are TGTGCCAGCAGTTATGCGGGTTACAATGAGCAGTTCTTC. Amino acid sequence: CASSYAGYNEQFF.

The chain recombines TRBV7-2 with TRBJ1-6; D may be TRBD1 (6 bases). Looked up from germline, CDR1 is SGHTA and CDR2 is FQGNSA. The length of the CDR3 is 17 residues. The V and J ends lost 3 bases and 7 bases respectively, with 19 bases between them. The CDR3 sequence is CASSFLQGRVGNSPLHF. In DNA, the CDR3 is TGTGCCAGCAGCTTCCTTCAGGGGCGGGTAGGGAATTCACCCCTCCACTTT. The entire variable domain, with the rest obtained from reference TRBV7-2 and TRBJ1-6, is as follows: GAGVSQSPSNKVTEKGKDVELRCDPISGHTALYWYRQSLGQGLEFLIYFQGNSAPDKSGLPSDRFSAERTGGSVSTLTIQRTQQEDSAVYLCASSFLQGRVGNSPLHFGNGTRLTVT.

The count of this clone is one. The rearrangement joins TRBV3-1 (or the pseudogene TRBV3-2) to TRBJ1-2, with D maybe TRBD1 (5 bases). CDR1 is LGHDT, CDR2 YNNKEL, per germline (reference sequence). V lost 1 base and J lost 5, with 8 bases in between. CDR3 size: 13 residues. CDR3 in DNA: TGTGCCAGCAGCCAAGTCGCAGGGTATGGCTACACCTTC. Translated: CASSQVAGYGYTF.

The chain joins TRBV27 to TRBJ1-2, with unresolved D. The CDR3 is made up of 16 amino acids. Germline V gene data show CDR1 as MNHEY and CDR2 as SMNVEV (reference sequence). V was cut by 5 bases and J by 4 bases, with 20 bases left in between. The CDR3 region has the DNA TGTGCCAGCAGTCGGACGGTCCCTTCCCTTATCTATGGCTACACCTTC. Translated: CASSRTVPSLIYGYTF.

This clone was seen a few times. DNA of the CDR3: TGTGCCTGGAGTGTTGACACCCTGGGGGGCGAGCAGTACTTC. Residues: CAWSVDTLGGEQYF. The chain carries TRBV30 and TRBJ2-7; D possibly corresponds to TRBD2 (6 bases). The CDR3 is made up of 14 amino acids. V was pared by 0 bases and J by 6 bases, with 15 bases between. Looked up from germline, CDR1 is GTSNPN and CDR2 is SVGIG (reference sequence). Looking up the rest from reference TRBV30 and TRBJ2-7 gives the full variable domain: SQTIHQWPATLVQPVGSPLSLECTVEGTSNPNLYWYRQAAGRGLQLLFYSVGIGQISSEVPQNLSASRPQDRQFILSSKKLLLSDSGFYLCAWSVDTLGGEQYFGPGTRLTVT.